The T cell receptor beta chain described here comes from a study of T cell responses to AZD1222 COVID-19 vaccine. The study's findings and limits: Repertoires in all cases were sampled only once the peak T cell response had passed. Donors were chiefly white British, with a greater number of females, and clonal diversity was perhaps underestimated. A rise in Spike-specific TCR breadth and depth followed two AZD1222 doses. Unmutated variant regions are reportedly targeted by nearly half of spike-specific TCRs.

The data were produced by immunoSEQ multiplex PCR, yet TCRdb's version contains in-frame clones alone and is incomplete. The repertoire holds 150,000 or so clones, with roughly nine tenths as singletons. With regard to this clone: Its antigen remains unidentified.

Trimming cost V 7 bases and J 3 bases; bases outside gene matches: 14. Germline assignment: CDR1 SGDLS and CDR2 YYNGEE. This CDR3 has 18 amino acids. This chain links TRBV9 with TRBJ1-6, with TRBD1 matching 9 bases. The sample here was peripheral blood, taken on day 0 of AZD1222 vaccination. The TCR was taken from an adult in good health. CDR3 amino acids: CASGGTKSGQGYNSPLHF. Here the CDR3 DNA reads TGTGCCAGCGGCGGAACGAAATCGGGACAGGGCTATAATTCACCCCTCCACTTT.